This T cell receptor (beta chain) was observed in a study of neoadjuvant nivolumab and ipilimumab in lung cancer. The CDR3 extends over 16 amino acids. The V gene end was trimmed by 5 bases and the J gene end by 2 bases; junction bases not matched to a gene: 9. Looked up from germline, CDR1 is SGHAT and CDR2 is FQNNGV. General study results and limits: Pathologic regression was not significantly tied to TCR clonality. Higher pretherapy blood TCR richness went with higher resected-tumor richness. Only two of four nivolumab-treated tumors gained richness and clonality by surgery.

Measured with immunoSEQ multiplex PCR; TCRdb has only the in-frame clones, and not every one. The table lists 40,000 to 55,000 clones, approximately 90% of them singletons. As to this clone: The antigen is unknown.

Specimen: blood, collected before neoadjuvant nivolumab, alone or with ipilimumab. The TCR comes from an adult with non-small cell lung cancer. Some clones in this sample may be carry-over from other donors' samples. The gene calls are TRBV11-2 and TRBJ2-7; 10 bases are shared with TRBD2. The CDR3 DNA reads TGTGCCAGCAGCCGAAAAGCGGGAGGGCCGGCCTACGAGCAGTACTTC. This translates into CASSRKAGGPAYEQYF. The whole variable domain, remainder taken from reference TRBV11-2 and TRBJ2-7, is EAGVAQSPRYKIIEKRQSVAFWCNPISGHATLYWYQQILGQGPKLLIQFQNNGVVDDSQLPKDRFSAERLKGVDSTLKIQPAKLEDSAVYLCASSRKAGGPAYEQYFGPGTRLTVT.